One TCR beta chain is described in this entry. This entry is derived from a study of blood T cell repertoires in COVID-19. Across the study: The origin of the acute and convalescent COVID-19 samples was the United States, Italy and Spain.

Trimming at V came to 4 bases and at J to 4 bases, leaving 6 bases not matched to a gene. From germline, CDR1 is SGDLS and CDR2 YYNGEE. This CDR3 is 15 amino acids long. As originally analysed: Amplified reference gene primers provided the basis for estimating nucleated cell counts. Repertoires were generated with immunoSEQ multiplex PCR, while TCRdb's copy carries only in-frame clones and drops some. V, J and clone size are those of that table, while D and trimming were read from the DNA. The table records 57,000 or so clones, approximately 80% of them present only once. The TCR was taken from a woman older than 75 with active or convalescent COVID-19. V is TRBV9 and J is TRBJ2-2; 8 bases match TRBD1. The sequencing input was peripheral blood. CDR3 in amino acids: CASSPRTGSTGELFF. The CDR3 DNA follows: TGTGCCAGCAGCCCCAGGACAGGGTCCACCGGGGAGCTGTTTTTT.